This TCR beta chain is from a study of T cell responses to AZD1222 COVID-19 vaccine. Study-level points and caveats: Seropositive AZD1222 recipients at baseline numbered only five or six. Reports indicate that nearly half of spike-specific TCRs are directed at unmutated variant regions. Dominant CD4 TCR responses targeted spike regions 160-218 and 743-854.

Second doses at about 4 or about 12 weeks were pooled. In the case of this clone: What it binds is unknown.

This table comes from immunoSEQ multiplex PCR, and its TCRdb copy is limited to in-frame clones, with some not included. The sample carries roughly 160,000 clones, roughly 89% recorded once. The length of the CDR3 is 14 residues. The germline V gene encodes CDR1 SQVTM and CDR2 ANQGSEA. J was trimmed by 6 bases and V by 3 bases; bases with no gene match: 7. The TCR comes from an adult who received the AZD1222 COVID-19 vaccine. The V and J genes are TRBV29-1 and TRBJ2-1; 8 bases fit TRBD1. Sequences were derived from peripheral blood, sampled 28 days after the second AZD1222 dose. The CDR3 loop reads CSVDLRGLINEQFF. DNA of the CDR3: TGCAGCGTTGATCTCAGGGGGCTTATCAATGAGCAGTTCTTC.